The sequence of this T cell receptor (beta chain) was determined in a study of blood T cell repertoires in COVID-19. TCRdb keeps only in-frame clones here, not all; method: immunoSEQ multiplex PCR. The repertoire consists of about 78,000 clones, with 80% to 95% occurring once and the leading ten covering 0.75% to 0.8%. This clone occurred once. Sample: peripheral blood. The sequence came from a woman of 80 years or more with acute or convalescent COVID-19.

The CDR3 region is CASSWLSGGTEAFF. The CDR3 DNA sequence: TGTGCCAGCAGTTGGTTATCGGGGGGCACTGAAGCTTTCTTT. The chain carries TRBV28 and TRBJ1-1, with D possibly matching TRBD1 (5 bases). The germline V gene encodes CDR1 MDHEN and CDR2 SYDVKM. Trimming pared 4 bases from V and 4 bases from J, leaving 13 bases between. This CDR3 is 14 amino acids long.